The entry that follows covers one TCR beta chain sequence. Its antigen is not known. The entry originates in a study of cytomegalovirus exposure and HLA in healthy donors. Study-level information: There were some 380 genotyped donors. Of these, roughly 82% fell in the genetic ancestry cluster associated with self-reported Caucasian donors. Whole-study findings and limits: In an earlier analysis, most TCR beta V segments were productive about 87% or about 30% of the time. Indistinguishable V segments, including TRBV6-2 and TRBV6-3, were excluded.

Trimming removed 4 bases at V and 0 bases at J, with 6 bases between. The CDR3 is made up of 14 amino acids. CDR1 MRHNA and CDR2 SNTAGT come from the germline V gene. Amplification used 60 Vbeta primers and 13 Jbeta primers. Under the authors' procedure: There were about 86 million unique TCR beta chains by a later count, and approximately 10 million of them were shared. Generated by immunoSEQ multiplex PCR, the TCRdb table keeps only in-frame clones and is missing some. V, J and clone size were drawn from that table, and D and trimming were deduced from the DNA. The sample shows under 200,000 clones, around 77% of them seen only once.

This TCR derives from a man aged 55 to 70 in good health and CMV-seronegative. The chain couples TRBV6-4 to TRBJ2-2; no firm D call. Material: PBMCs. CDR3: CASSASANTGELFF. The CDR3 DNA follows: TGTGCCAGCAGTGCGTCAGCGAACACCGGGGAGCTGTTTTTT.